This T cell receptor (beta chain) was captured by sequencing in a study of T-cell reconstitution after alpha-beta-depleted transplantation in children. Findings and caveats of the study: Diversity and T-cell counts at one year after transplant derived mostly from new T cells. From surviving recipient T cells and thymic progenitors came the high day-60 TCRbeta diversity observed in some patients. Alpha-beta T cells present about two months after transplant were reported to originate from several hundred expanded graft clones.

In this sample, this clonotype turned up a few times. Its target is not known. The library targeted TCRbeta and was prepared with unique molecular identifiers. TCRdb re-called the PCR reads through MiXCR, storing one row per CDR3 protein. The repertoire holds a few hundred thousand distinct CDR3 sequences, with roughly 15% as singletons. The V end was cut by 7 bases, the J end by 3 bases, with 4 bases between. CDR1 and CDR2 (germline): MDHEN, SYDVKM. The CDR3 totals 10 residues. The chain couples TRBV28 to TRBJ2-7; D ambiguous. This TCR was sampled from a boy under two years old who had a stem cell transplant for Wiskott-Aldrich syndrome, so the T cells may come from the graft donor. The sequencing here drew on PBMCs, mostly from graft donor cells, taken 360 days after TCRalphabeta/CD19-depleted stem cell transplant. CDR3 sequence: CASIIYEQYF. The CDR3, as DNA: TGTGCCAGCATTATCTACGAGCAGTACTTC. The full variable domain, completed using reference TRBV28 and TRBJ2-7, is DVKVTQSSRYLVKRTGEKVFLECVQDMDHENMFWYRQDPGLGLRLIYFSYDVKMKEKGDIPEGYSVSREKKERFSLILESASTNQTSMYLCASIIYEQYFGPGTRLTVT.